What follows are 7 T cell receptor beta chains derived from one specimen sequenced in a study of blood T cells in healthy people across ages. Then a second PCR, running roughly 7 to 11 cycles, was carried out with a sample-barcoded 5' primer and a J-beta primer mix. TCRdb reprocessed the 5' RACE reads via MiXCR and lists one record per CDR3 protein. The table includes about 560,000 distinct CDR3 sequences, about 27% detected once. These data were also reused for a study on T cells of mothers and their children.

The sample consisted of blood. The receptors were sampled from a boy younger than 10 in good health.

Worth noting for this clonotype: A much larger clonotype is one base distant, so this may be a read error. The chain carries TRBV15 and TRBJ2-5; a weak D match, TRBD2 (5 bases). This CDR3 comprises 16 residues. CDR1 is LNHNV, CDR2 YYDKDF, per germline (reference sequence). Trimming took off 3 bases at V and 4 bases at J, with 18 bases between the two ends. The DNA for the CDR3 is TGTGCCACCAGCAGGGGAGAGGGCTCATCTCGAGAGACCCAGTACTTC. This sequence encodes CATSRGEGSSRETQYF.

V usage is TRBV30 and J usage is TRBJ2-3, with D possibly being TRBD2 (7 bases). V dropped 0 bases and J dropped 2 bases, with 12 bases sitting between them. Germline lookup yields CDR1 GTSNPN and CDR2 SVGIG (reference sequence). The CDR3 totals 15 residues. The chain's CDR3 is CAWSVAGGPTDTQYF. The CDR3 nucleotides are TGTGCCTGGAGTGTGGCCGGGGGGCCCACAGATACGCAGTATTTT.

This clonotype has just a few counts. This chain connects TRBV29-1 to TRBJ1-2; D not certain. V was clipped by 0 bases and J by 4 bases, with 12 bases between them. This CDR3 is built from 14 residues. Germline values: CDR1 SQVTM, CDR2 ANQGSEA. The CDR3 reads CSVEDQDKSYGYTF. The CDR3, as DNA: TGCAGCGTTGAAGACCAAGACAAATCCTATGGCTACACCTTC.

V is TRBV4-3 and J is TRBJ2-6; TRBD1 is a possible D gene (5 bases). This CDR3 region has 17 residues. Germline assignment: CDR1 LGHNA and CDR2 YSLEER. V lost 3 bases and J lost 2, with 14 bases in between. In nucleotides, the CDR3 is TGCGCCAGCAGCCATGAGGCAGGGCTAACTGGGGCCAACGTCCTGACTTTC. This translates into CASSHEAGLTGANVLTF.

The chain combines TRBV9 with TRBJ2-1; D unclear. Germline V lookup: CDR1 SGDLS, CDR2 YYNGEE. The CDR3 runs 13 residues. V was trimmed by 0 bases and J by 1 base, leaving 2 bases between them. As DNA, the CDR3 is TGTGCCAGCAGCGTAGGATCCTACAATGAGCAGTTCTTC. This sequence encodes CASSVGSYNEQFF.

This clonotype has a handful of counts. The CDR3 region has the DNA TGCAGTGCTAGAGATTTGAATGCAGGGACAGGGGTCAACCAAGAGACCCAGTACTTC. Translated: CSARDLNAGTGVNQETQYF. The chain joins TRBV20-1 to TRBJ2-5, with 10 bases identical to TRBD1. CDR1 and CDR2 from the germline V gene are DFQATT and SNEGSKA (reference sequence). Trimming cost V 0 bases and J 0 bases; bases outside gene matches: 13. The CDR3 covers 19 residues.

This clonotype appeared once. The rearrangement joins TRBV29-1 to TRBJ2-1; D is possibly TRBD1 (5 bases). The end of the DNA fits TRBJ2-7 better, so the J call may be wrong. There are 14 residues in the CDR3. Germline V lookup: CDR1 SQVTM, CDR2 ANQGSEA. CDR3 nucleotide sequence: TGCAGCCCACGGCCAGACAGATCATCCTACGAGCAGTACTTC. Protein product: CSPRPDRSSYEQYF.